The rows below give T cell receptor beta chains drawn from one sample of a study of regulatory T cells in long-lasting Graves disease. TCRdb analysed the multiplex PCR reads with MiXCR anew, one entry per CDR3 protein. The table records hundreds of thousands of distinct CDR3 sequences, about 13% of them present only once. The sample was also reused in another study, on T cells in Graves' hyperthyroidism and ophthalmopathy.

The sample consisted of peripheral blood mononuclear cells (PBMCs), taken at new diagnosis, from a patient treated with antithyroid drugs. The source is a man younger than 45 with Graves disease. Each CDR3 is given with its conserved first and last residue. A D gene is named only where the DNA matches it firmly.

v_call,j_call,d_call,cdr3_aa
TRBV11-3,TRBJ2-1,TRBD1,CASSFPGQGNEQFF
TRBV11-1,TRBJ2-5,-,CASRSAKGSKETQYF
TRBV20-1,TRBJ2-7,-,CSAIPVDSYEQYF
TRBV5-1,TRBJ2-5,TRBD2,CASSLGPIGRRSQETQYF
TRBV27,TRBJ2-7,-,CASSPYRGSPYEQYF
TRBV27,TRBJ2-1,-,CASSLLAHYNEQFF
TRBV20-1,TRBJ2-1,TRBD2,CSASRGGRAANNEQFF
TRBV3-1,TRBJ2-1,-,CASSPLTRYNEQFF
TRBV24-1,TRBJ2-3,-,CATKAQGSSTDTQYF
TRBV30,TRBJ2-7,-,CAWSLTSSYEQYF
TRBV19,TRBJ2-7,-,CASIPAPTYEQYF